A selection of T cell receptor beta chains follows, all from one sample in a study of T cells in Graves' hyperthyroidism and ophthalmopathy. TCRdb used MiXCR to reprocess the multiplex PCR reads, holding one entry per CDR3 protein. The repertoire consists of hundreds of thousands of distinct CDR3 sequences, with roughly 46% occurring once and the leading ten covering more than 7%. The sample consisted of peripheral blood or thyroid tissue (not recorded which). These receptors originate from an adult man with Graves' disease, either hyperthyroidism or ophthalmopathy (not recorded which). Both conserved end residues are trimmed from each CDR3. Rows may omit the clone size; those that give it use once, few, many or a size class.

clone_size,v_call,cdr3_aa
few,TRBV20-1,SARDEGGIGEQY
.,TRBV29-1,SLSPGPNTEAF
.,TRBV5-1,ASSLDRVFPEAF
few,TRBV5-1,ASTLGAQGVEAF
.,TRBV7-9,ASSSDRELQY
.,TRBV20-1,SVRGGQETQY
.,TRBV2,ASSGRTNQPQH
.,TRBV9,ASTVGGSSYNEQF
.,TRBV7-2,ASSTTGTSGRVQF
.,TRBV7-9,ASSSEDRGDYEQY
many,TRBV20-1,SAQTGGTSGYEQY
once,TRBV2,ATSDSGTSGVSQSGANVLT
.,TRBV28,ASTPTMNTEAF
many,TRBV7-2,ASSLSGRGKTQY
many,TRBV2,ASSARAGGGYT
.,TRBV7-3,ASSPSGSEAF
.,TRBV20-1,SARDVSLGMETQY
many,TRBV6-6,ASSYGTGNTEAF
.,TRBV10-3,AISDTDRDSPLH
few,TRBV6-5,ASSYLLTGDYEQY
.,TRBV29-1,SSLLPGQRSPLH
few,TRBV7-2,ASSVGLAGVETQY
many,TRBV27,ASSLAGFRSTEAF
many,TRBV12-3/TRBV12-4,ASSSDGGNSPLH
.,TRBV20-1,SARETGNSPLH
few,TRBV7-8,ASSRVETGYGYT
.,TRBV20-1,SAGSLGGADQPQH
many,TRBV7-9,ASSLAGSNVLT
many,TRBV15,ATSQALNTEAF
few,TRBV20-1,SARTGPISYT
few,TRBV5-8,ASSLERMGTEKLF
.,TRBV6-5,ASSYTGGDTGELF
few,TRBV20-1,SAGVPLSGAETQY
many,TRBV9,ASSEDGATNEKLF
.,TRBV7-9,ASSQEVSSHEQY